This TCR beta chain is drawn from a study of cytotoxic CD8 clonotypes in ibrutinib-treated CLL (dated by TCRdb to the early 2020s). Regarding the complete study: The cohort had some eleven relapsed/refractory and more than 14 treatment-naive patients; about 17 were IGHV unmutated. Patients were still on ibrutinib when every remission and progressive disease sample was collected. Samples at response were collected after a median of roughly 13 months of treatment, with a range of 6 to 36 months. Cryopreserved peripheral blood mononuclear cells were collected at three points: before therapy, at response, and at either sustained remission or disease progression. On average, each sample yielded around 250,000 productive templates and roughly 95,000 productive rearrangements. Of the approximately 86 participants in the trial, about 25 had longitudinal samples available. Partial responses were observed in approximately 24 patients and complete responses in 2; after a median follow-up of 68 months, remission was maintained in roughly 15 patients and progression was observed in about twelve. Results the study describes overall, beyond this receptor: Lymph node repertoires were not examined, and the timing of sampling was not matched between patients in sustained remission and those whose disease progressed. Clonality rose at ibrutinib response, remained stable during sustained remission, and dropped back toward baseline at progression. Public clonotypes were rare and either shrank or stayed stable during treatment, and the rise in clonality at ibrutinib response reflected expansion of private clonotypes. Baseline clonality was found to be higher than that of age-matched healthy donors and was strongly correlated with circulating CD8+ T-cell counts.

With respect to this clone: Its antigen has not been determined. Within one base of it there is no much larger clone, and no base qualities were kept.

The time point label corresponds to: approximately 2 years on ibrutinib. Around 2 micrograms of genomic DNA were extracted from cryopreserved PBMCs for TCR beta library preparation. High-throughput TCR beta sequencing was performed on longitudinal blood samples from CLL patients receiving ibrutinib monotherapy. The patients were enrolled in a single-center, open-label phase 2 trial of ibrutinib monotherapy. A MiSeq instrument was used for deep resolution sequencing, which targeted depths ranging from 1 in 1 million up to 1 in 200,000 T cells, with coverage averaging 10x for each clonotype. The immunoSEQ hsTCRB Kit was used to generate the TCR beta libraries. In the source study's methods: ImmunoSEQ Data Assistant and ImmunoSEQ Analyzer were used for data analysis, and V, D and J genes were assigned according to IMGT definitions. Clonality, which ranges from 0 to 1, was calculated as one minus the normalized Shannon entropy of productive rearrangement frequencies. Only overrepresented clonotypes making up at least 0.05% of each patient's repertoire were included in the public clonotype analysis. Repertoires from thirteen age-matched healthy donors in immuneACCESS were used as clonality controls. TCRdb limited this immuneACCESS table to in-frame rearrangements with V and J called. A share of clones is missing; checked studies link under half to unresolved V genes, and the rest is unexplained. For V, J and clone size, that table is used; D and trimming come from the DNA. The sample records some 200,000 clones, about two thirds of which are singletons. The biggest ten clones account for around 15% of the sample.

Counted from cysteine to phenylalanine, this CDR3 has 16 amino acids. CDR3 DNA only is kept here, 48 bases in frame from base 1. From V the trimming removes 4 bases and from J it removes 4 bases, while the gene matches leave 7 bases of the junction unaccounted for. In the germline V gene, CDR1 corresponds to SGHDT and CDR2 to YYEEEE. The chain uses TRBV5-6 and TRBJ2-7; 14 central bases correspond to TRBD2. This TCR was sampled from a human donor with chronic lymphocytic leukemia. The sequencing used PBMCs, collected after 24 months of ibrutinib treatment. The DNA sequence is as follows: TGTGCCAGCAGCCAGGGACTAGCGGGAGAAGGATACGAGCAGTACTTC. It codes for CASSQGLAGEGYEQYF.